The sequence of this T cell receptor beta chain was determined in a study of blood T cell repertoires in COVID-19. About the study: Material from acute and convalescent COVID-19 was sourced from the United States, Italy and Spain.

Profiling relied on immunoSEQ multiplex PCR, and the TCRdb table lists in-frame clones only, not all of them. This sample has about 46,000 clones, with 70% to 90% found just once. This clone was detected once. CDR3 size: 14 residues. Germline loops: CDR1 SGHVS, CDR2 FQNEAQ. Trimming stripped 6 bases from V and 6 bases from J, with 17 bases between. Enrolment of Seattle patients took place during active infection, and they were followed longitudinally. The source is a woman older than 75 with COVID-19, enrolled during active disease. The chain uses TRBV7-8 and TRBJ1-2, with a possible D match to TRBD1 (5 bases). Sequencing was performed on peripheral blood. The CDR3 DNA follows: TGTGCCAGCAGACCCAGGGCAGGGTTGGATGGCTACACCTTC. Its translation is CASRPRAGLDGYTF.